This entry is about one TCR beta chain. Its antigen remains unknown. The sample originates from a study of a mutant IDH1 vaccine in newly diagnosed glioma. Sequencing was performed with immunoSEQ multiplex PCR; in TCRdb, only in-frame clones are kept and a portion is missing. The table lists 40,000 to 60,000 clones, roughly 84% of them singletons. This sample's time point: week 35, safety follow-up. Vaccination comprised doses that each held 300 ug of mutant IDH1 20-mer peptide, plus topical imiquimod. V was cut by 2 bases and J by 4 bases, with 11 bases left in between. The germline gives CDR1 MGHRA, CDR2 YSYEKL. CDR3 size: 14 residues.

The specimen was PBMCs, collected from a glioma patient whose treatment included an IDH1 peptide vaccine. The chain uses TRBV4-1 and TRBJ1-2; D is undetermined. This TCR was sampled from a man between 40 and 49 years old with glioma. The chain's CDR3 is CASSQPPGIYGYTF. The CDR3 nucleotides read TGCGCCAGCAGCCAACCCCCGGGCATCTATGGCTACACCTTC.